Following are 25 T cell receptor beta chains from one sample sequenced in a study of blood T cell repertoires in COVID-19. Data came from immunoSEQ multiplex PCR; TCRdb stores just in-frame clones and leaves some out. The sample carries roughly 280,000 clones, roughly 90% recorded once. Input material: peripheral blood. The receptors shown here come from a young man with active or convalescent COVID-19.

The CDR3 DNA reads as TGTGCCAGCAGCTTAGCGGCGGGGGGTTCCTACAATGAGCAGTTCTTC. This sequence encodes CASSLAAGGSYNEQFF. This chain joins TRBV7-9 and TRBJ2-1, with 8 bases identical to TRBD2. Trimming cost V 0 bases and J 1 base; bases outside gene matches: 2. Germline V lookup: CDR1 SEHNR, CDR2 FQNEAQ (reference sequence). The CDR3 runs to 16 residues.

V is TRBV28 and J is TRBJ2-7, with D perhaps TRBD2 (6 bases). The CDR3 spans 12 residues. Per germline, CDR1 MDHEN and CDR2 SYDVKM. V was trimmed by 6 bases and J by 4 bases, leaving 10 bases between them. This chain's CDR3 is CASRLGTYEQYF. DNA for the CDR3: TGTGCCAGCAGGTTGGGGACTTACGAGCAGTACTTC.

The gene calls are TRBV6-2 or TRBV6-3 and TRBJ2-3; 8 bases match TRBD2. Germline CDR1 MNHEY, CDR2 SVGEGT. Trimming took 4 bases from V and 3 from J; bases not matched to a gene: 9. This CDR3 has 16 residues. CDR3 coding DNA: TGTGCCAGCAGTTTACTCGCGGGCGGGGGGACAGATACGCAGTATTTT. It codes for CASSLLAGGGTDTQYF.

This clone was seen only once. V usage is TRBV4-3 and J usage is TRBJ2-1, with 10 bases lining up with TRBD2. Germline CDR1 is LGHNA and CDR2 is YSLEER. The CDR3 length is 15 residues. After removal of 4 bases from V and 8 bases from J, the junction contained 8 bases not matched to a gene. CDR3 DNA sequence: TGCGCCAGCAGCCTCGCTAGCGGGGGAACGTATGAGCAGTTCTTC. Its translation is CASSLASGGTYEQFF.

This chain joins TRBV7-3 and TRBJ2-3; D not resolved. The ends were cut back, 5 bases at V and 1 base at J, with 4 bases in the middle. The CDR3 is 12 residues long. CDR1 and CDR2 (germline): SGHTA, FQGTGA. CDR3 in amino acids: CASSPRTDTQYF. As DNA, the CDR3 is TGTGCCAGCAGCCCTCGCACAGATACGCAGTATTTT.

The CDR3: CASSLDARPGEKLFF. CDR3 DNA sequence: TGTGCCAGCAGCTTAGATGCCAGGCCCGGAGAAAAACTGTTTTTT. V usage is TRBV7-9 and J usage is TRBJ1-4; D remains unclear. The germline V and J ends were trimmed by 1 base and 8 bases, with 14 bases remaining between them. The germline CDR1 and CDR2 sequences are SEHNR and FQNEAQ (reference sequence). CDR3 length: 15 residues.

This clone was seen only once. This sequence joins TRBV4-2 and TRBJ2-3; TRBD2 matches at 10 bases. The CDR3 consists of 19 residues. Germline loops: CDR1 LGHNA, CDR2 YNFKEQ. Germline trimming cut 4 bases from V and 2 bases from J; bases unmatched to any gene: 15. CDR3 protein: CASSPSELAGKGTTDTQYF. In nucleotides, the CDR3 is TGTGCCAGCAGCCCATCTGAACTAGCGGGGAAGGGGACCACAGATACGCAGTATTTT.

This clone was recorded once. This rearrangement joins TRBV6-5 to TRBJ1-5, with TRBD1 matching over 7 bases. Germline loops: CDR1 MNHEY, CDR2 SVGAGI. The CDR3 contains 14 residues. The J segment lost 1 base and the V segment lost 8 bases, leaving 5 bases of the junction unmatched. The CDR3 DNA sequence: TGTGCCAGCGAAAGACAGGGAAGCAATCAGCCCCAGCATTTT. It specifies CASERQGSNQPQHF.

CDR3 sequence (DNA): TGTGCCAGCTCCCCGGGGAGAGCCTTTCTGGATGAGCAGTTCTTC. It translates to CASSPGRAFLDEQFF. The chain is built from TRBV9 and TRBJ2-1; D is perhaps TRBD2 (5 bases). Looked up from germline, CDR1 is SGDLS and CDR2 is YYNGEE. This CDR3 region has 15 residues. Trimming stripped 7 bases from V and 8 bases from J, with 22 bases between.

This chain links TRBV5-8 with TRBJ1-1; D might be TRBD1 (5 bases). With 4 bases removed from V and 1 base from J, the gap between germline ends came to 14 bases. Germline CDR1 SGHTS, CDR2 YDEGEE. This CDR3 comprises 15 residues. Written as DNA, the CDR3 is TGTGCCAGCAGCCAGACCGTCACAGGGAACACTGAAGCTTTCTTT. It is translated as CASSQTVTGNTEAFF.

The chain links TRBV20-1 to TRBJ1-1, with D possibly TRBD1 on 5 matching bases. Trimming shortened V by 6 bases and J by 9 bases, and 11 bases separated the two germline ends. The CDR3 has 10 amino acids. From germline, CDR1 is DFQATT and CDR2 SNEGSKA (reference sequence). CDR3 nucleotide sequence: TGCAGTGCGGGGGGGGTGAAAGCTTTCTTT. Its translation: CSAGGVKAFF.

CDR3 protein: CASNPDSSLGYTF. CDR3 bases: TGTGCCAGCAACCCTGACAGTTCCCTAGGCTACACCTTC. The chain couples TRBV2 to TRBJ1-2; perhaps TRBD1 as D (5 bases). V gave up 7 bases and J gave up 8 bases, with 17 bases separating them. The CDR3 loop spans 13 amino acids. Per germline, CDR1 SNHLY and CDR2 FYNNEI.

The rearrangement uses TRBV7-2 and TRBJ1-2; 8 bases agree with TRBD1. The V gene's germline CDR1 is SGHTA and CDR2 FQGNSA. J gave up 6 bases and V 3 bases, and 3 bases lay outside the gene matches. The CDR3 has 13 residues. CDR3 DNA sequence: TGTGCCAGCAGCTTGGACAGGGTAAATGGCTACACCTTC. Protein product: CASSLDRVNGYTF.

J is TRBJ2-1 and V is TRBV10-2; 11 bases are a match to TRBD2. The CDR3 runs 16 residues. Losses at the gene ends were 0 bases for V and 8 bases for J; bases not matched to a gene: 6. Germline CDR1 is WSHSY and CDR2 is SAAADI. The CDR3 DNA is TGCGCCAGCAGTGAGTCTTGGGCTAGCGGGGGGTATGAGCAGTTCTTC. Translated: CASSESWASGGYEQFF.

With respect to this clone: Different DNA sequences within this sample yield the same CDR3. The gene calls are TRBV4-3 and TRBJ1-1; D ambiguous. CDR1 LGHNA and CDR2 YSLEER come from the germline V gene. CDR3 length: 13 residues. The V end was cut by 1 base, the J end by 1 base, with 4 bases between. In DNA, the CDR3 is TGCGCCAGCAGCCAAGTTCGGAACACTGAAGCTTTCTTT. Protein: CASSQVRNTEAFF.

J is TRBJ1-2 and V is TRBV19, with 8 bases matching TRBD1. CDR3 length: 16 amino acids. The J segment lost 0 bases and the V segment lost 7 bases, leaving 10 bases of the junction unmatched. The germline CDR1 and CDR2 sequences are LNHDA and SQIVND (reference sequence). CDR3 residues: CASTPPGTGSNYGYTF. The CDR3 DNA is TGTGCCAGTACCCCGCCCGGGACAGGTTCTAACTATGGCTACACCTTC.

V and J are TRBV9 and TRBJ2-1; TRBD2 aligns across 9 bases. Germline values: CDR1 SGDLS, CDR2 YYNGEE. With V trimmed by 0 bases and J by 0 bases, 4 bases remained unmatched. This CDR3 contains 17 residues. The CDR3 is CASSVGAGGSSYNEQFF. The CDR3 DNA reads TGTGCCAGCAGCGTAGGAGCGGGGGGAAGCTCCTACAATGAGCAGTTCTTC.

The chain uses TRBV7-2 and TRBJ1-2, with 7 positions matching TRBD1. This CDR3 spans 19 amino acids. After removal of 1 base from V and 3 bases from J, the junction contained 17 bases not matched to a gene. Per the germline V gene, CDR1 is SGHTA and CDR2 is FQGNSA. The CDR3 spells CASSLGKMGQLFLDYGYTF. The CDR3, as DNA: TGTGCCAGCAGCTTAGGCAAGATGGGACAGTTATTTTTGGACTATGGCTACACCTTC.

The chain combines TRBV4-2 with TRBJ2-1; the D gene is possibly TRBD1 (6 bases). Trimming left V 2 bases short and J 2 bases short, with 10 bases between. CDR3 length: 15 residues. Germline-derived CDR1 and CDR2 are LGHNA and YNFKEQ. The CDR3 region has the DNA TGTGCCAGCAGCCAAAACAGGGATGCCTACAATGAGCAGTTCTTC. This codes for CASSQNRDAYNEQFF.

The rearrangement uses TRBV2 and TRBJ1-2, with D maybe TRBD1 (6 bases). The V and J ends lost 6 bases and 4 bases respectively, with 18 bases between them. This CDR3 region has 15 residues. Germline V gives CDR1 SNHLY, CDR2 FYNNEI. CDR3 coding DNA: TGTGCCAGCAGCGAACAGGGTTTAAAAGGCTATGGCTACACCTTC. It codes for CASSEQGLKGYGYTF.

This clone was detected a few times. V usage is TRBV5-8 and J usage is TRBJ2-7, with D perhaps TRBD1 (6 bases). V was trimmed by 4 bases and J by 5 bases, leaving 19 bases between them. From germline, CDR1 is SGHTS and CDR2 YDEGEE. The CDR3 loop spans 15 amino acids. The CDR3 sequence is CASSLGFQGFDEQYF. The DNA for the CDR3 is TGTGCCAGCAGCCTGGGGTTCCAGGGGTTCGACGAGCAGTACTTC.

This rearrangement joins TRBV15 to TRBJ2-3, with TRBD2 as a possible D gene (5 bases). Germline V gene lookup returns CDR1 LNHNV and CDR2 YYDKDF (reference sequence). This CDR3 has 15 residues. V lost 0 bases and J 3 bases, leaving 10 bases between the germline ends. The CDR3 nucleotides are TGTGCCACCAGCAGAGACGGGGTTAGTACAGATACGCAGTATTTT. Translating it yields CATSRDGVSTDTQYF.

This clone was picked up a small number of times. The chain couples TRBV15 to TRBJ2-7; 7 bases fit TRBD1. Unmatched junction bases numbered 10, after V lost 0 bases and J lost 2 bases. The CDR3 contains 17 residues. Germline CDR1 is LNHNV and CDR2 is YYDKDF (reference sequence). The CDR3 nucleotides read TGTGCCACCAGCAGAGATTGGCCCCCGGGACAGCCCTACGAGCAGTACTTC. Translating gives CATSRDWPPGQPYEQYF.

This clone is a singleton in its sample. The gene calls are TRBV5-8 and TRBJ1-2; the match to TRBD1 covers 7 bases. Trimming at V came to 6 bases and at J to 4 bases, leaving 12 bases not matched to a gene. This CDR3 region has 15 residues. CDR1 is SGHTS and CDR2 is YDEGEE in the germline V gene. The CDR3 loop reads CASTPLEGATYGYTF. The CDR3 DNA sequence: TGTGCCAGCACCCCCTTGGAGGGGGCTACCTATGGCTACACCTTC.

The chain employs TRBV5-1 and TRBJ2-2, with D tentatively TRBD2 (6 bases). This CDR3 comprises 16 residues. Trimming took off 0 bases at V and 5 bases at J, with 14 bases between the two ends. Germline V gene sequence: CDR1 SGHRS, CDR2 YFSETQ. As DNA, the CDR3 is TGCGCCAGCAGCTTGGAGACTAGTAGGTCAACCGGGGAGCTGTTTTTT. This encodes CASSLETSRSTGELFF.